The entry below gives a single T cell receptor (beta chain) sequence along with its context. Its antigen remains unknown. This sample is part of a study of T cell clones after liver transplantation. Study-wide context: Samples came pre-transplant, pre-randomization before withdrawal, and post-randomization after withdrawal ended. Study findings and constraints: In most of the 8 subjects, circulating graft-donor-reactive CD4 TCRbeta sequences fell significantly after transplant.

Trimming at V came to 5 bases and at J to 8 bases, leaving 11 bases not matched to a gene. CDR3 length: 14 residues. The germline V gene encodes CDR1 SGHTA and CDR2 FQGTGA. TCRdb's copy holds only in-frame clones and misses some; the assay was immunoSEQ multiplex PCR. The sample includes 93,000 or so clones, around 84% of them seen just once. CD3+CD4+ and CD3+CD8+ cells were FACS-sorted from thawed unstimulated PBMCs. The genes are TRBV7-3 and TRBJ1-1, with TRBD1 identical over 7 bases. This sample comprised CD4+ T cells from blood, obtained around 48 months after liver transplant. This sequence was found in a human patient who received a liver transplant. These T cells may partly come from the graft donor. The CDR3 spells CASSKDPTGIEAFF. CDR3 DNA sequence: TGTGCCAGCAGCAAGGACCCGACAGGGATCGAAGCTTTCTTT.